What follows are 24 T cell receptor beta chains derived from one specimen sequenced in a study of blood T cells in healthy people across ages. Together with a sample-barcoded 5' primer, a J-beta primer mix was included in a second PCR lasting about 6 to 11 cycles. TCRdb reprocessed the 5' RACE reads via MiXCR and lists one record per CDR3 protein. The table records around 900,000 distinct CDR3 sequences, more than 25% of them present only once. Specimen: blood. The source is a woman aged 80 or older in good health.

This clonotype has at least ten counts. One end of the junction varies from germline; a read error may be responsible. This chain joins TRBV7-2 and TRBJ2-7; 8 bases are a match to TRBD2. From germline, CDR1 is SGHTA and CDR2 FQGNSA. The CDR3 is 16 amino acids. CDR3 bases: TGTGCCAGCAGATTAGCCCCCGGGACTAGGTCCTACGAGCAGTACTTC. The encoded protein is CASRLAPGTRSYEQYF.

The CDR3 here is CASSLGQGWSEQYF. The CDR3 DNA reads as TGTGCCAGCAGCCTGGGACAGGGATGGAGCGAGCAGTACTTC. The genes are TRBV3-1 and TRBJ2-7; 9 positions match TRBD1. CDR1 LGHDT and CDR2 YNNKEL come from the germline V gene (reference sequence). The CDR3 extends over 14 amino acids. The ends lost 4 bases at V and 6 bases at J; junction bases unmatched: 7.

This clonotype was seen repeatedly, ten times or more. V usage is TRBV5-1 and J usage is TRBJ2-3; D is uncertain. The length of the CDR3 is 14 residues. The germline CDR1 and CDR2 sequences are SGHRS and YFSETQ. Trimming pared 0 bases from V and 4 bases from J, leaving 9 bases between. For the CDR3, the DNA is TGCGCCAGCAGCTTGGGGTCTCAACCAGATACGCAGTATTTT. Amino acids: CASSLGSQPDTQYF.

The chain uses TRBV10-3 and TRBJ2-3; 10 bases match TRBD2. V shed 5 bases and J 4 bases; nucleotides not matched to a gene: 15. Germline V gene sequence: CDR1 ENHRY, CDR2 SYGVKD. CDR3 length: 18 residues. CDR3 sequence reads: CAISSPLGERGGADTQYF. CDR3 DNA sequence: TGTGCCATCAGTAGTCCCCTCGGCGAGCGGGGGGGAGCAGATACGCAGTATTTT.

The chain links TRBV11-2 to TRBJ1-6; D is ambiguous. Germline CDR1 and CDR2: SGHAT and FQNNGV. The CDR3 covers 16 residues. V was pared by 4 bases and J by 9 bases, with 19 bases between. In DNA, the CDR3 is TGTGCCAGCAGCTCCCCGGGTGGCGGTTGGGGTTCACCCCTCCACTTT. Translation gives CASSSPGGGWGSPLHF. Full variable domain (remainder filled in from reference TRBV11-2 and TRBJ1-6): EAGVAQSPRYKIIEKRQSVAFWCNPISGHATLYWYQQILGQGPKLLIQFQNNGVVDDSQLPKDRFSAERLKGVDSTLKIQPAKLEDSAVYLCASSSPGGGWGSPLHFGNGTRLTVT.

This clonotype was seen ten or more times. Mismatch with germline at one junction end may stem from a read error. The chain uses TRBV5-1 and TRBJ2-7; D is unclear. Germline-derived CDR1 and CDR2 are SGHRS and YFSETQ. CDR3 length: 14 amino acids. CDR3: CASSLVPSSYEQYF. The CDR3 DNA reads as TGTGCCAGCAGCTTAGTTCCGAGTTCCTACGAGCAGTACTTC. The full variable domain, with the rest looked up from reference TRBV5-1 and TRBJ2-7, is KAGVTQTPRYLIKTRGQQVTLSCSPISGHRSVSWYQQTPGQGLQFLFEYFSETQRNKGNFPGRFSGRQFSNSRSEMNVSTLELGDSALYLCASSLVPSSYEQYFGPGTRLTVT.

As for this clonotype: The junction differs from germline at one of its ends, possibly a read error. The V and J genes are TRBV10-1 and TRBJ2-5, with 7 bases that match TRBD2. The germline V gene encodes CDR1 WNHNN and CDR2 SYGVQD (reference sequence). The CDR3 runs 13 residues. DNA for the CDR3: TGCGCCAGCGGTGACCGCTGGGACTACACGCAGTACTTC. Translation gives CASGDRWDYTQYF.

Regarding this clonotype: It may be a read error: a sequence one base away is much more abundant. The chain is built from TRBV21-1 and TRBJ1-4; TRBD1 is the table's D call, not checked against the DNA. TRBV21-1 is a pseudogene. This CDR3 contains 16 residues. CDR3 amino acids: CASSNPTGQEPEKLFF. The CDR3 DNA sequence: TGTGCCAGCAGCAACCCGACCGGACAGGAGCCCGAAAAACTGTTTTTT.

This clonotype was recorded many times. The V call is TRBV4-3, the J call TRBJ1-1, with 7 bases matching TRBD1. Trimming took 0 bases from V and 0 from J; bases not matched to a gene: 4. The germline CDR1 and CDR2 sequences are LGHNA and YSLEER. This CDR3 is 16 amino acids long. CDR3 amino acids: CASSQDRGWLNTEAFF. DNA of the CDR3: TGCGCCAGCAGCCAAGACAGGGGGTGGCTGAACACTGAAGCTTTCTTT.

This clonotype was seen ten or more times. The V call is TRBV5-1, the J call TRBJ1-4; no firm D call. The germline gives CDR1 SGHRS, CDR2 YFSETQ. This CDR3 region has 14 residues. Trimming removed 1 base from V and 5 bases from J, with 9 bases in between. CDR3 sequence: CASSLSGENEKLFF. The CDR3 DNA reads as TGCGCCAGCAGCTTGTCCGGGGAGAATGAAAAACTGTTTTTT. Supplemented by reference TRBV5-1 and TRBJ1-4, the full variable domain reads KAGVTQTPRYLIKTRGQQVTLSCSPISGHRSVSWYQQTPGQGLQFLFEYFSETQRNKGNFPGRFSGRQFSNSRSEMNVSTLELGDSALYLCASSLSGENEKLFFGSGTQLSVL.

Regarding this clonotype: A much larger clone sits a single nucleotide away, making a read error possible. The chain combines TRBV7-2 with TRBJ1-2; D possibly corresponds to TRBD1 (5 bases). This CDR3 is 15 amino acids long. Germline V gives CDR1 SGHTA, CDR2 FQGNSA. Trimming removed 5 bases at V and 7 bases at J, with 20 bases between. Here the CDR3 reads CASSVSTDACSGYTF. In DNA, the CDR3 is TGTGCCAGCAGCGTCTCGACAGACGCCTGCAGTGGCTACACCTTC.

This chain links TRBV27 with TRBJ2-7; 9 positions agree with TRBD1. The CDR3 has 13 amino acids. The germline CDR1 and CDR2 sequences are MNHEY and SMNVEV (reference sequence). With V trimmed by 7 bases and J by 2 bases, 3 bases remained unmatched. CDR3 residues: CASTRQGAYEQYF. The CDR3 region has the DNA TGTGCCAGCACTAGACAGGGGGCCTACGAGCAGTACTTC.

The gene calls are TRBV7-2 and TRBJ2-7, with a possible D match to TRBD1 (6 bases). Trimming pared 6 bases from V and 0 bases from J, leaving 12 bases between. Germline V gives CDR1 SGHTA, CDR2 FQGNSA. The CDR3 sequence is 14 residues long. The CDR3 reads CASRLGHSSYEQYF. DNA for the CDR3: TGTGCCAGCAGATTGGGACACAGCTCCTACGAGCAGTACTTC.

This clonotype was detected only a few times. A much larger clone differs from this one at a single base, so this may be a read error. This sequence joins TRBV5-1 and TRBJ1-5; TRBD1 is a possible D gene (5 bases). The CDR3 loop spans 15 amino acids. V gave up 0 bases and J gave up 4 bases, with 11 bases separating them. Germline values: CDR1 SGHRS, CDR2 YFSETQ. The DNA of the CDR3 is TGCGCCAGCAGCTTGGGTCCGGGGCCAAATCAGCCCCAGCATTTT. Its translation: CASSLGPGPNQPQHF.

This clonotype was found many times. The rearrangement uses TRBV6-5 and TRBJ2-5; 8 nucleotides match TRBD1. This CDR3 contains 16 residues. CDR1 and CDR2 from the germline V gene are MNHEY and SVGAGI. The V and J ends lost 2 bases and 1 base, in that order; junction bases with no gene match: 6. The chain's CDR3 is CASSYTLTGGQETQYF. The CDR3 coding sequence is TGTGCCAGCAGTTACACCCTTACAGGGGGCCAAGAGACCCAGTACTTC.

This chain connects TRBV7-2 to TRBJ2-3; D gene unclear. CDR3 length: 15 amino acids. The germline V gene encodes CDR1 SGHTA and CDR2 FQGNSA. V lost 11 bases and J 1 base, leaving 19 bases between the germline ends. CDR3 nucleotide sequence: TGTGCCGGCAACTTGGCAGGAGTGGGCACAGATACGCAGTATTTT. Protein sequence: CAGNLAGVGTDTQYF.

This clonotype was seen a handful of times. The gene calls are TRBV6-1 and TRBJ2-7, with 7 bases matching TRBD1. The CDR3 contains 16 residues. Germline V lookup: CDR1 MNHNS, CDR2 SASEGT. Losses at the gene ends were 2 bases for V and 0 bases for J; bases not matched to a gene: 7. The DNA for the CDR3 is TGTGCCAGCAGTGAAAGCATTGGACAGGTCTCCTACGAGCAGTACTTC. Its translation: CASSESIGQVSYEQYF.

This clonotype showed up many times. The chain links TRBV12-3 or TRBV12-4 to TRBJ2-6, with D uncertain. V gave up 5 bases and J gave up 4 bases, with 6 bases separating them. CDR3 length: 13 residues. The CDR3 bases are TGTGCCAGCAGTGTACAGGGGGCCAACGTCCTGACTTTC. Translation: CASSVQGANVLTF.

This clonotype was counted ten times or more. The chain links TRBV7-9 to TRBJ1-2; D might be TRBD1 (5 bases). The CDR3 consists of 16 residues. In germline, CDR1 is SEHNR, CDR2 FQNEAQ (reference sequence). Trimming shortened V by 7 bases and J by 7 bases, and 25 bases separated the two germline ends. The CDR3 DNA follows: TGTGCCAGCACCCTACGTCCCAGGGAGGCCCTAGGTGGCTACACCTTC. Its translation: CASTLRPREALGGYTF.

In this sample, this clonotype turned up a few times. A much larger clone lies one base from this, so it may be a read error. This chain links TRBV3-1 with TRBJ2-4, with D possibly being TRBD2 (6 bases). TRBJ2-7 explains the end of the DNA better; the J call may be wrong. This CDR3 contains 14 residues. Germline values: CDR1 LGHDT, CDR2 YNNKEL (reference sequence). In nucleotides, the CDR3 is TGTGCCAGCAGCCACAATGCGGGGAGGTACGAGCAGTACTTC. Amino acids: CASSHNAGRYEQYF.

This clonotype was counted between two and nine times. The chain uses TRBV3-1 and TRBJ2-5; D possibly corresponds to TRBD1 (5 bases). Germline V gene sequence: CDR1 LGHDT, CDR2 YNNKEL (reference sequence). This CDR3 is 18 amino acids long. V was shortened by 3 bases and J by 5 bases, with 25 bases between the two germline ends. The CDR3 loop is CASSHFARQIFFQETQYF. The CDR3 nucleotides read TGTGCCAGCAGCCACTTTGCTCGACAGATATTTTTTCAGGAGACCCAGTACTTC.

This sequence joins TRBV29-1 and TRBJ2-5; D unresolved. The CDR3 consists of 14 residues. V dropped 3 bases and J dropped 5 bases, with 16 bases sitting between them. Germline assignment: CDR1 SQVTM and CDR2 ANQGSEA. The CDR3 loop is CSVDRAAGRETQYF. CDR3 coding DNA: TGCAGCGTTGATAGGGCGGCAGGACGGGAGACCCAGTACTTC.

There are many counts of this clonotype. The chain combines TRBV25-1 with TRBJ1-2; 8 positions agree with TRBD1. Germline V gives CDR1 MGHDK, CDR2 SYGVNS. The V gene end was trimmed by 3 bases and the J gene end by 1 base; junction bases not matched to a gene: 13. The CDR3 sequence is 18 residues long. The DNA of the CDR3 is TGTGCCAGCAGTGAGACCTCTTCCGGGACAGGACGTAACTATGGCTACACCTTC. It encodes CASSETSSGTGRNYGYTF.

V is TRBV6-2 or TRBV6-3 and J is TRBJ2-5, with 9 bases matching TRBD2. V shed 6 bases, J shed 2 bases, and the junction held 7 bases outside the gene matches. The CDR3 totals 15 residues. CDR1 is MNHEY and CDR2 is SVGEGT in the germline V gene. The CDR3 DNA is TGTGCCAGCAGGGCCAGCGGGGGGCTTCAAGAGACCCAGTACTTC. It encodes CASRASGGLQETQYF.